The 3 T cell receptor beta chains below were found in one sample sequenced in a study of shared clonotypes between healthy human individuals. Data came from immunoSEQ multiplex PCR; TCRdb stores just in-frame clones and leaves some out. The table includes millions of clones, more than 80% detected once. Sequenced material: naive CD4+ T cells sorted from blood. Subset denoted: CD45RA+ positively selected. The receptor set was obtained from a man between 18 and 29 years old in good health.

The genes are TRBV9 and TRBJ2-3; D remains ambiguous. V was cut by 3 bases and J by 5 bases, with 4 bases left in between. Germline CDR1 is SGDLS and CDR2 is YYNGEE. CDR3 length equals 11 residues. CDR3 amino acids: CASSDGDTQYF. The CDR3 nucleotides read TGTGCCAGCAGCGACGGAGATACGCAGTATTTT.

The chain links TRBV28 to TRBJ1-2; tentatively, D is TRBD1 (5 bases). The CDR3 spans 13 residues. V was trimmed by 5 bases and J by 2 bases, leaving 9 bases between them. Germline CDR1 reads MDHEN; CDR2 reads SYDVKM. CDR3 sequence: CASSRDSNYGYTF. The CDR3 DNA follows: TGTGCCAGCAGTCGCGACAGCAACTATGGCTACACCTTC.

This chain connects TRBV4-1 to TRBJ2-3; 8 nucleotides agree with TRBD2. The ends lost 4 bases at V and 4 bases at J; junction bases unmatched: 10. Germline CDR1 is MGHRA and CDR2 is YSYEKL. The CDR3 is made up of 16 amino acids. The CDR3 DNA reads TGCGCCAGCAGCCGCCACGGGGGGGCCTTCGCAGATACGCAGTATTTT. This encodes CASSRHGGAFADTQYF.